This T cell receptor (beta chain) was obtained from a study of cytomegalovirus exposure and HLA in healthy donors. Broader study findings: The classifier was said to identify cytomegalovirus status with high specificity and sensitivity. Using a false discovery rate of 0.05, a later analysis showed that about 16,000 TCR beta sequences were associated with HLA alleles. Whilst most TCR sequences proved rare, a subset of public TCRs occurred across many donors. Exclusion applied to some V segments, including TRBV6-2 and TRBV6-3, as they were indistinguishable.

In this sample, this clone turned up once. No antigen is known for it. PCR used 60 Vbeta primers and 13 Jbeta primers. Assay used: immunoSEQ multiplex PCR; TCRdb lists only in-frame clones, some missing. The sample carries some 170,000 clones, 77% recorded once. Looked up from germline, CDR1 is SQVTM and CDR2 is ANQGSEA. CDR3 length equals 13 residues. Trimming stripped 3 bases from V and 4 bases from J, with 13 bases between. This receptor was identified in a woman aged 25-40 years in good health and CMV-seronegative. The J gene is TRBJ2-7, the V gene TRBV29-1; D is unclear. Source material: PBMCs. This CDR3 reads CSVDRLGQYEQYF. CDR3 nucleotide sequence: TGCAGCGTTGATAGACTCGGCCAATACGAGCAGTACTTC.